Shown below are 13 T cell receptor beta chains from a single sample sequenced in a study of blood T cell repertoires in COVID-19. The repertoire was sequenced with immunoSEQ multiplex PCR; TCRdb's copy has only in-frame clones and lacks some. The sample lists fewer than 65,000 clones, roughly nine tenths occurring once. Material for sequencing was peripheral blood. The receptors shown here come from a man aged 60 to 69 with acute or convalescent COVID-19.

The rearrangement joins TRBV28 to TRBJ1-4; TRBD1 matches at 7 bases. Trimming removed 5 bases from V and 8 bases from J; junction bases left unmatched: 8. Germline V gene data show CDR1 as MDHEN and CDR2 as SYDVKM. This CDR3 is built from 14 residues. The CDR3 region is CASSPQGLGEKLFF. DNA of the CDR3: TGTGCCAGCAGTCCACAGGGGTTAGGAGAAAAACTGTTTTTT. Full variable domain (outside the CDR3, taken from reference TRBV28 and TRBJ1-4): DVKVTQSSRYLVKRTGEKVFLECVQDMDHENMFWYRQDPGLGLRLIYFSYDVKMKEKGDIPEGYSVSREKKERFSLILESASTNQTSMYLCASSPQGLGEKLFFGSGTQLSVL.

The gene calls are TRBV6-1 and TRBJ1-2; tentative D call: TRBD1 (5 bases). The germline V gene has CDR1 MNHNS and CDR2 SASEGT. V was pared by 1 base and J by 2 bases, with 11 bases between. The CDR3 is 15 residues long. This CDR3 is CASSEVRVGNYGYTF. The CDR3 nucleotides are TGTGCCAGCAGTGAAGTCAGGGTGGGAAACTATGGCTACACCTTC.

The rearrangement uses TRBV19 and TRBJ2-7; TRBD1 is a possible D gene (5 bases). The CDR3 spans 13 residues. Germline V CDR1 and CDR2: LNHDA, SQIVND (reference sequence). V lost 5 bases to trimming and J lost 3 bases, with 11 bases between them. CDR3 nucleotides: TGTGCCAGTAGTGCTCAGGGTAGCTACGAGCAGTACTTC. It yields the protein CASSAQGSYEQYF. The full variable domain, completed using reference TRBV19 and TRBJ2-7, is DGGITQSPKYLFRKEGQNVTLSCEQNLNHDAMYWYRQDPGQGLRLIYYSQIVNDFQKGDIAEGYSVSREKKESFPLTVTSAQKNPTAFYLCASSAQGSYEQYFGPGTRLTVT.

V is TRBV4-1 and J is TRBJ1-3; D is uncertain. CDR3 size: 15 residues. V was pared by 5 bases and J by 0 bases, with 11 bases between. In germline, CDR1 is MGHRA, CDR2 YSYEKL. CDR3 sequence reads: CASSVVSFSGNTIYF. The CDR3 bases are TGCGCCAGCAGCGTTGTTAGCTTCTCTGGAAACACCATATATTTT.

This clone was seen a few times. The V call is TRBV11-2, the J call TRBJ1-6; D is perhaps TRBD1 (6 bases). The CDR3 is 12 amino acids. V lost 1 base and J 19 bases, leaving 14 bases between the germline ends. Per germline, CDR1 SGHAT and CDR2 FQNNGV. In DNA, the CDR3 is TGTGCCAGCAGCTTAGTACAGGGAGTCCTTCACTTT. Amino acids: CASSLVQGVLHF.

The count of this clone is one. CDR3 nucleotide sequence: TGTGCCAGCATGACTGACAGGACCTACACTGAAGCTTTCTTT. Protein: CASMTDRTYTEAFF. The chain uses TRBV11-2 and TRBJ1-1; possible D gene TRBD1, 6 bases. V dropped 7 bases and J dropped 3 bases, with 15 bases sitting between them. Germline V gene lookup returns CDR1 SGHAT and CDR2 FQNNGV. CDR3 length equals 14 residues.

CDR3 in amino acids: CASSLGGGGSRVLIYGYTF. CDR3 bases: TGTGCCAGCAGCTTGGGCGGGGGAGGATCCCGGGTCCTAATCTATGGCTACACCTTC. J is TRBJ1-2 and V is TRBV5-6; possible D gene TRBD1, 5 bases. Trimming took 0 bases from V and 4 from J, leaving 25 bases between them. The germline V gene has CDR1 SGHDT and CDR2 YYEEEE. The CDR3 is made up of 19 amino acids.

The chain recombines TRBV7-8 with TRBJ2-1; no firm D call. Germline assignment: CDR1 SGHVS and CDR2 FQNEAQ. The CDR3 loop spans 15 amino acids. Between the trimmed V and J ends, which lost 1 base and 9 bases, there was a span of 16 bases. CDR3 nucleotide sequence: TGTGCCAGCAGCTTAGGTAGTGGGCCACAGCTTGAGCAGTTCTTC. Translation: CASSLGSGPQLEQFF. The full variable domain, rest sourced from reference TRBV7-8 and TRBJ2-1, is GAGVSQSPRYKVAKRGQDVALRCDPISGHVSLFWYQQALGQGPEFLTYFQNEAQLDKSGLPSDRFFAERPEGSVSTLKIQRTQQEDSAVYLCASSLGSGPQLEQFFGPGTRLTVL.

This clone was seen only a few times. The chain combines TRBV5-1 with TRBJ2-7; the D gene is possibly TRBD2 (7 bases). The germline V and J ends were trimmed by 3 bases and 8 bases, with 15 bases remaining between them. Per germline, CDR1 SGHRS and CDR2 YFSETQ. This CDR3 has 13 amino acids. CDR3 bases: TGCGCCAGCAGCTCCCTCCAGGGGACTAAGCAGTACTTC. The encoded protein is CASSSLQGTKQYF. The whole variable domain, filled in from reference TRBV5-1 and TRBJ2-7, reads KAGVTQTPRYLIKTRGQQVTLSCSPISGHRSVSWYQQTPGQGLQFLFEYFSETQRNKGNFPGRFSGRQFSNSRSEMNVSTLELGDSALYLCASSSLQGTKQYFGPGTRLTVT.

The genes are TRBV19 and TRBJ1-2; perhaps TRBD1 as D (5 bases). CDR3 length equals 17 residues. Germline values: CDR1 LNHDA, CDR2 SQIVND (reference sequence). Trimming pared 3 bases from V and 3 bases from J, leaving 20 bases between. The CDR3 DNA is TGTGCCAGTAGTATGGATGAAGTAGAAGGGACTTACTATGGCTACACCTTC. Translating gives CASSMDEVEGTYYGYTF. The full variable domain, in which reference TRBV19 and TRBJ1-2 provide the parts outside the CDR3, is DGGITQSPKYLFRKEGQNVTLSCEQNLNHDAMYWYRQDPGQGLRLIYYSQIVNDFQKGDIAEGYSVSREKKESFPLTVTSAQKNPTAFYLCASSMDEVEGTYYGYTFGSGTRLTVV.

This chain joins TRBV3-1 (or the pseudogene TRBV3-2) and TRBJ2-7, with D perhaps matching TRBD1 (6 bases). This CDR3 has 15 amino acids. V dropped 4 bases and J dropped 4 bases, with 17 bases sitting between them. Germline V gene data show CDR1 as LGHDT and CDR2 as YNNKEL (reference sequence). CDR3 in amino acids: CASSRLMDRGYEQYF. For the CDR3, the DNA is TGTGCCAGCAGCCGTCTTATGGACAGAGGATACGAGCAGTACTTC.

The V and J genes are TRBV18 and TRBJ2-3, with TRBD1 identical over 9 bases. Trimming removed 6 bases from V and 5 bases from J; junction bases left unmatched: 15. This CDR3 region has 17 residues. Per the germline V gene, CDR1 is KGHSH and CDR2 is LQKENI. For the CDR3, the DNA is TGTGCCAGCTCGTGGGGACAGGGTGTAAAGAAGTTAGATACGCAGTATTTT. This codes for CASSWGQGVKKLDTQYF.

The rearrangement uses TRBV6-6 and TRBJ1-4; D might be TRBD1 (5 bases). V dropped 2 bases and J dropped 7 bases, with 11 bases sitting between them. The CDR3 runs 14 residues. Germline lookup yields CDR1 MNHNY and CDR2 SVGAGI (reference sequence). The CDR3 DNA follows: TGTGCCAGCAGTTACGGGGTAGGGGTTGAAAAACTGTTTTTT. It is translated as CASSYGVGVEKLFF.